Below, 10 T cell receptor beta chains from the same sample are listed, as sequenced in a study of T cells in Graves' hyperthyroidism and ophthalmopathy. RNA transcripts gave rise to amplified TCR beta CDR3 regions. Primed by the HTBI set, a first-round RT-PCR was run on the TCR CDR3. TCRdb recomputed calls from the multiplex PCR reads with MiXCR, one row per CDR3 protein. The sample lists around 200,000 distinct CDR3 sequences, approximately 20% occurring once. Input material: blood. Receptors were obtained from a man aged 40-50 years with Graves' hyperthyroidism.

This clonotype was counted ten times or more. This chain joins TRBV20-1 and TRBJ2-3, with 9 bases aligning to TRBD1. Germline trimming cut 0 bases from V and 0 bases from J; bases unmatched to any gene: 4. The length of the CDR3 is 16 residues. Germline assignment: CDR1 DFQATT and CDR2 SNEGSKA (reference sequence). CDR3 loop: CSARDRTGVSTDTQYF. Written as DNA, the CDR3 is TGCAGTGCTAGAGACCGGACAGGGGTTAGCACAGATACGCAGTATTTT.

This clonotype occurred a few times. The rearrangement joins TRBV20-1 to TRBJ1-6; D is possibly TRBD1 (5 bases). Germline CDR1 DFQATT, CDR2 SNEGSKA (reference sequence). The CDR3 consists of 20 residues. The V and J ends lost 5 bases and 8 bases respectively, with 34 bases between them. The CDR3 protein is CSAGSRQMGPRGYGDSPLHF. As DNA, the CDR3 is TGCAGTGCTGGATCCCGACAGATGGGCCCCCGGGGGTATGGTGATTCACCCCTCCACTTT.

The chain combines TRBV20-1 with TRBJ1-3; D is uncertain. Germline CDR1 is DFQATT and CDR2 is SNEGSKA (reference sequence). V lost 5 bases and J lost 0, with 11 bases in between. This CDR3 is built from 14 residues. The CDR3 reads CSAPTESSGNTIYF. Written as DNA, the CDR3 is TGCAGTGCTCCGACGGAGAGCTCTGGAAACACCATATATTTT.

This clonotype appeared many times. CDR3 DNA: TGCAGTGCATGGGACAGGGGGGTCTACGAGCAGTACTTC. Translated: CSAWDRGVYEQYF. The chain uses TRBV20-1 and TRBJ2-7; 11 bases match TRBD1. The length of the CDR3 is 13 residues. Per germline, CDR1 DFQATT and CDR2 SNEGSKA (reference sequence). Unmatched junction bases numbered 4, after V lost 6 bases and J lost 3 bases.

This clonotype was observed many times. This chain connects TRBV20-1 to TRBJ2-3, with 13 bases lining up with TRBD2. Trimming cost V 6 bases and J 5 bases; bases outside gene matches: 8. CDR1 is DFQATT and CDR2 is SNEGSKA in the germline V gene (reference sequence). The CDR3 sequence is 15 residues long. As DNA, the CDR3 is TGCAGTGCGTCACTAGCGGGGGGGCGCGGAGATACGCAGTATTTT. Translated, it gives CSASLAGGRGDTQYF.

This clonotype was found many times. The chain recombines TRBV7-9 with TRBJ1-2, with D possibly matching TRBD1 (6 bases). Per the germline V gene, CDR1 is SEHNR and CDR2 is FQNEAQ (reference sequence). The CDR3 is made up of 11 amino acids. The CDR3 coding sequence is TGTGCTGGGGGGCGCAACTATGGCTACACCTTC. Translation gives CAGGRNYGYTF.

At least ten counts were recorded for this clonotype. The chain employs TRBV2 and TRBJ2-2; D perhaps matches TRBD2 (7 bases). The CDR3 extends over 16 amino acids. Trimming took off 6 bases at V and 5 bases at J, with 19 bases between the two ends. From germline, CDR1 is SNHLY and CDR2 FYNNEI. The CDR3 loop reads CASRPRGGAGTGELFF. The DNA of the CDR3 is TGTGCCAGCAGGCCCCGAGGGGGGGCGGGGACCGGGGAGCTGTTTTTT.

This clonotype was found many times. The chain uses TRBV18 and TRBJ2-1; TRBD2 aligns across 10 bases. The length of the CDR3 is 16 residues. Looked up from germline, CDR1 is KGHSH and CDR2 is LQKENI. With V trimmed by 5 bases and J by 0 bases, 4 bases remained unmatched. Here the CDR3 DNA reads TGTGCCAGCTCATCCCTAGCGGGGGCCTCCTACAATGAGCAGTTCTTC. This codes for CASSSLAGASYNEQFF.

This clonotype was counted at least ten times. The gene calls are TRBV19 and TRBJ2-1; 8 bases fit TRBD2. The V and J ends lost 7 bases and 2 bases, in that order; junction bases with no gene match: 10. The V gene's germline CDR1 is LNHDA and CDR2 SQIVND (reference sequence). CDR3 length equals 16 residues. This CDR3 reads CASKGLEAGAYNEQFF. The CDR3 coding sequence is TGTGCCAGTAAGGGACTAGAAGCGGGGGCCTACAATGAGCAGTTCTTC.

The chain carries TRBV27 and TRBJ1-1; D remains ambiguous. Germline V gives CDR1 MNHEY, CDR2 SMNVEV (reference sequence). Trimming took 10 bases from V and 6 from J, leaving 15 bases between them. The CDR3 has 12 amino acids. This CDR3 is CATRWGGSEAFF. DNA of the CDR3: TGTGCCACCAGGTGGGGTGGCTCTGAAGCTTTCTTT.